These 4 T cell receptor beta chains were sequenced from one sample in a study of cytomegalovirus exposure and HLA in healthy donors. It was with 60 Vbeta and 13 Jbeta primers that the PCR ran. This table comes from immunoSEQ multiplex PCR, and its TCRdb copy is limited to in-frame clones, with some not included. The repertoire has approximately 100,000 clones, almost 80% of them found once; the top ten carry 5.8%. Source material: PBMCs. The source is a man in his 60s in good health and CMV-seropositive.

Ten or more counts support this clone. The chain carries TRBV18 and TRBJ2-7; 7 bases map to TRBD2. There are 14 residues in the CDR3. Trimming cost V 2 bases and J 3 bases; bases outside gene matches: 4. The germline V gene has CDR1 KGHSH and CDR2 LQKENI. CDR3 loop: CASSPGTKFYEQYF. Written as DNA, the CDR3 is TGTGCCAGCTCACCAGGGACTAAATTCTACGAGCAGTACTTC.

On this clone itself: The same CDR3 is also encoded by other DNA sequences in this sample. DNA for the CDR3: TGTGCCAGCTCACTGGGACAGGGGGCTTTAAACACTGAAGCTTTCTTT. Translating gives CASSLGQGALNTEAFF. The rearrangement links TRBV18 to TRBJ1-1, with 12 nucleotides matching TRBD1. Germline loops: CDR1 KGHSH, CDR2 LQKENI. The length of the CDR3 is 16 residues. Losses at the gene ends were 4 bases for V and 2 bases for J; bases not matched to a gene: 5. Combining the CDR3 with reference TRBV18 and TRBJ1-1 gives the whole variable domain NAGVMQNPRHLVRRRGQEARLRCSPMKGHSHVYWYRQLPEEGLKFMVYLQKENIIDESGMPKERFSAEFPKEGPSILRIQQVVRGDSAAYFCASSLGQGALNTEAFFGQGTRLTVV.

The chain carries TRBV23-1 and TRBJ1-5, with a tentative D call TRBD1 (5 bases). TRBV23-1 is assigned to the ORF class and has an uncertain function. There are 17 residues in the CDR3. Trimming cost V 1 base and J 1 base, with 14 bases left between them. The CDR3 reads CASSQFAGKVSNQPQHF. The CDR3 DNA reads TGCGCCAGCAGTCAATTTGCAGGGAAGGTAAGCAATCAGCCCCAGCATTTT.

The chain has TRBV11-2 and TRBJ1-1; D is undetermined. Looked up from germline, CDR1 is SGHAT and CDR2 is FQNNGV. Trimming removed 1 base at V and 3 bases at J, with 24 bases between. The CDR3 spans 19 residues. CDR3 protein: CASSLVPSGKDKFDTEAFF. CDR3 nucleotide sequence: TGTGCCAGCAGCTTAGTCCCTTCGGGTAAGGATAAGTTCGACACTGAAGCTTTCTTT.